This T cell receptor (beta chain) was sequenced for a study of graft-versus-host responses after intestinal transplantation. The wider study: As for transplant type, recipients had multivisceral, liver-intestinal, or isolated intestinal grafts. Findings and limits, study-wide: The study found high graft-versus-host to host-versus-graft clonal ratios in allografts of patients with graft-donor T cell macrochimerism.

Sequenced by immunoSEQ multiplex PCR; TCRdb stores in-frame clones only, minus some. Of approximately 100,000 clones detected, approximately 93% appear once; the ten largest clones hold around 1.2%. This clone was counted once. Its specificity is not known. Germline CDR1 and CDR2: MNHEY and SMNVEV (reference sequence). The CDR3 contains 14 residues. J gave up 4 bases and V 8 bases, and 8 bases lay outside the gene matches. The sequence was collected from a human donor who received an intestinal transplant. The rearrangement links TRBV27 to TRBJ1-5; 7 bases line up with TRBD1. The sample in question was unstimulated CD8+ T cells sorted from spleen or lymph node cells, obtained before intestinal transplant. The DNA of the CDR3 is TGTGCCAGCCGGACAGGAGATTTAAATCAGCCCCAGCATTTT. This gives the protein CASRTGDLNQPQHF.